The clone carrying this TCR beta chain showed up many times. The sample comes from a study of T cell repertoires in cytomegalovirus infection. MiXCR, run by TCRdb on the reads, gives a single entry per CDR3 protein. The sample includes about 530,000 distinct CDR3 sequences, 26% seen only once; the top ten take roughly 13%. Looked up from germline, CDR1 is SGHVS and CDR2 is FQNEAQ. The CDR3 covers 13 residues. V shed 5 bases and J shed 12 bases, with 17 bases lying between them. The receptor's source is a human donor in good health (CMV status not recorded). Some clones in this sample may be carry-over from other donors' samples. Sequenced sample: PBMCs. V is TRBV7-8 and J is TRBJ2-1, with D possibly matching TRBD2 (7 bases). CDR3 amino acids: CASSLGEGGVQFF. Here the CDR3 DNA reads TGTGCCAGCAGCCTGGGGGAGGGGGGCGTGCAGTTCTTC.